This T cell receptor beta chain was obtained from a study of beta chain features in type 1 diabetes. Trimming stripped 1 base from V and 1 base from J, with 8 bases between. This CDR3 region has 15 residues. Germline V lookup: CDR1 SGHVS, CDR2 FQNEAQ. The entirety of the isolated RNA underwent reverse transcription, so expressed TCRB transcripts were sequenced. TCRdb keeps only in-frame clones here, not all; method: immunoSEQ multiplex PCR. Of hundreds of thousands of clones listed, around 15% are singletons. The receptor comes from a man between 18 and 35 years old in good health. The rearrangement joins TRBV7-8 to TRBJ1-5; the D is unclear. Sequenced sample: naive CD4+ T cells from blood. CDR3 bases: TGTGCCAGCAGCTTAGTGGTGGGGAGCAATCAGCCCCAGCATTTT. Its translation is CASSLVVGSNQPQHF.